A single sample is the source of the 18 T cell receptor beta chains below, sequenced in a study of identical twins. In TCRdb, the 5' RACE reads were re-called with MiXCR into one record per CDR3 protein. The sample shows about 520,000 distinct CDR3 sequences, approximately 22% of them seen only once. These data also formed part of another study, on T cells expressing NK-cell markers.

Sequencing input: CD4+ T cells sorted from blood. The receptors originated from a woman under 30 in good health.

V is TRBV20-1 and J is TRBJ2-7; TRBD2 matches 7 bases. The V and J ends lost 6 bases and 0 bases, in that order; junction bases with no gene match: 5. The CDR3 is 13 amino acids. Per germline, CDR1 DFQATT and CDR2 SNEGSKA (reference sequence). The CDR3 loop is CSAPRDYSYEQYF. Here the CDR3 DNA reads TGCAGTGCACCACGGGACTACTCCTACGAGCAGTACTTC.

This clonotype has a count of ten or more. The rearrangement uses TRBV10-3 and TRBJ2-3, with 7 positions matching TRBD1. Germline trimming cut 6 bases from V and 7 bases from J; bases unmatched to any gene: 13. The V gene's germline CDR1 is ENHRY and CDR2 SYGVKD. The CDR3 spans 15 residues. The CDR3 sequence is CAIRFSGQPGNTQYF. The CDR3 DNA sequence: TGTGCCATCAGGTTTTCGGGACAGCCTGGGAATACGCAGTATTTT.

This clonotype was seen a handful of times. This chain connects TRBV12-3 or TRBV12-4 to TRBJ1-5; D not resolved. V lost 6 bases and J 2 bases, leaving 11 bases between the germline ends. This CDR3 region has 14 residues. CDR3 protein: CASRKREGNQPQHF. CDR3 bases: TGTGCCAGCAGAAAAAGAGAGGGCAATCAGCCCCAGCATTTT.

The chain employs TRBV7-9 and TRBJ2-1; 8 positions agree with TRBD2. The germline gives CDR1 SEHNR, CDR2 FQNEAQ (reference sequence). After removal of 5 bases from V and 9 bases from J, the junction contained 6 bases not matched to a gene. The CDR3 runs 13 residues. The CDR3: CASSLSGTGEQFF. In DNA, the CDR3 is TGTGCCAGCAGCCTTAGCGGGACCGGTGAGCAGTTCTTC.

This clonotype was detected a few times. This rearrangement joins TRBV7-2 to TRBJ1-6; 9 bases are a match to TRBD1. Germline CDR1 reads SGHTA; CDR2 reads FQGNSA. J was trimmed by 7 bases and V by 5 bases; bases with no gene match: 9. There are 16 residues in the CDR3. CDR3 sequence reads: CASSAWDRVRNSPLHF. DNA for the CDR3: TGTGCCAGCAGCGCCTGGGACAGGGTGAGGAATTCACCCCTCCACTTT.

The genes are TRBV20-1 and TRBJ2-2; perhaps TRBD1 as D (6 bases). Germline CDR1 is DFQATT and CDR2 is SNEGSKA (reference sequence). There are 15 residues in the CDR3. V was pared by 2 bases and J by 3 bases, with 13 bases between. CDR3 nucleotide sequence: TGCAGTGCTAGACCCCCCGGACAGTACACCGGGGAGCTGTTTTTT. It codes for CSARPPGQYTGELFF.

The chain has TRBV6-2 or TRBV6-3 and TRBJ2-7; 10 nucleotides match TRBD2. Germline CDR1 is MNHEY and CDR2 is SVGEGT. Germline trimming cut 6 bases from V and 3 bases from J; bases unmatched to any gene: 11. This CDR3 spans 16 amino acids. This chain's CDR3 is CASSTDGLAEDYEQYF. The CDR3 nucleotides are TGTGCCAGCAGCACCGACGGACTAGCGGAAGACTACGAGCAGTACTTC.

V usage is TRBV18 and J usage is TRBJ2-5; D ambiguous. The CDR3 sequence is 14 residues long. The germline V gene has CDR1 KGHSH and CDR2 LQKENI. V gave up 4 bases and J gave up 3 bases, with 12 bases separating them. For the CDR3, the DNA is TGTGCCAGCTCACGACGCACCGAAGAAGAGACCCAGTACTTC. Amino acids: CASSRRTEEETQYF. Based on the CDR3 plus reference TRBV18 and TRBJ2-5, the full variable domain is NAGVMQNPRHLVRRRGQEARLRCSPMKGHSHVYWYRQLPEEGLKFMVYLQKENIIDESGMPKERFSAEFPKEGPSILRIQQVVRGDSAAYFCASSRRTEEETQYFGPGTRLLVL.

This clonotype was picked up a small number of times. This chain links TRBV7-9 with TRBJ2-1; weak D call: TRBD2 (5 bases). CDR1 and CDR2 (germline): SEHNR, FQNEAQ (reference sequence). Trimming removed 9 bases at V and 5 bases at J, with 8 bases between. The length of the CDR3 is 11 residues. CDR3 sequence reads: CASGLHNEQFF. In nucleotides, the CDR3 is TGTGCCAGTGGACTCCACAATGAGCAGTTCTTC. The complete variable domain, with remaining parts taken from reference TRBV7-9 and TRBJ2-1, reads DTGVSQNPRHKITKRGQNVTFRCDPISEHNRLYWYRQTLGQGPEFLTYFQNEAQLEKSRLLSDRFSAERPKGSFSTLEIQRTEQGDSAMYLCASGLHNEQFFGPGTRLTVL.

V usage is TRBV6-5 and J usage is TRBJ2-1; the match to TRBD2 covers 7 bases. CDR3 length: 15 residues. Germline V lookup: CDR1 MNHEY, CDR2 SVGAGI. V dropped 0 bases and J dropped 11; count of bases not matched to a gene: 10. The CDR3 reads CASSYSRGAGAQQFF. For the CDR3, the DNA is TGTGCCAGCAGTTACTCCCGGGGCGCGGGAGCTCAGCAGTTCTTC.

The CDR3 DNA follows: TGTGCCAGCAGTTTGGAGACAAATTCACATGAAGCTTTCTTT. The encoded protein is CASSLETNSHEAFF. The V and J genes are TRBV12-3 or TRBV12-4 and TRBJ1-1, with no clear D. The CDR3 extends over 14 amino acids. V shed 3 bases and J shed 7 bases, with 15 bases lying between them.

The J gene is TRBJ2-5, the V gene TRBV19; D ambiguous. This CDR3 comprises 13 residues. V lost 4 bases and J lost 3, with 9 bases in between. Germline V lookup: CDR1 LNHDA, CDR2 SQIVND (reference sequence). The CDR3 region is CASSKGREETQYF. CDR3 in DNA: TGTGCCAGTAGTAAGGGAAGGGAAGAGACCCAGTACTTC. The full variable domain, with the rest looked up from reference TRBV19 and TRBJ2-5, is DGGITQSPKYLFRKEGQNVTLSCEQNLNHDAMYWYRQDPGQGLRLIYYSQIVNDFQKGDIAEGYSVSREKKESFPLTVTSAQKNPTAFYLCASSKGREETQYFGPGTRLLVL.

In this sample, this clonotype turned up many times. The chain recombines TRBV11-2 with TRBJ2-1, with a tentative D call TRBD2 (5 bases). The CDR3 sequence is 15 residues long. Germline CDR1 is SGHAT and CDR2 is FQNNGV. Trimming removed 5 bases from V and 7 bases from J, with 18 bases in between. DNA of the CDR3: TGTGCCAGCAGCCCACTAGTAGGGTTTGGGAATGAGCAGTTCTTC. Residues: CASSPLVGFGNEQFF.

The chain couples TRBV5-1 to TRBJ2-3; D is unclear. V lost 4 bases and J 3 bases, leaving 21 bases between the germline ends. The V gene's germline CDR1 is SGHRS and CDR2 YFSETQ. This CDR3 comprises 17 residues. CDR3 sequence (DNA): TGCGCCAGCAGCACCCCCCCCCCCTCAGACCCTACAGATACGCAGTATTTT. This gives the protein CASSTPPPSDPTDTQYF.

There are a few counts of this clonotype. The CDR3 DNA reads as TGCAGCGTTGCGACAGGGGGTCCCTATGGCTACACCTTC. This gives the protein CSVATGGPYGYTF. The chain couples TRBV29-1 to TRBJ1-2; 9 bases agree with TRBD1. From germline, CDR1 is SQVTM and CDR2 ANQGSEA. CDR3 length: 13 amino acids. Trimming removed 4 bases from V and 4 bases from J; junction bases left unmatched: 4.

This rearrangement joins TRBV7-3 to TRBJ2-2; the D gene could be TRBD1 or TRBD2 (6 bases each). CDR3 length: 13 residues. The ends were cut back, 10 bases at V and 6 bases at J, with 15 bases in the middle. CDR1 SGHTA and CDR2 FQGTGA come from the germline V gene. CDR3 coding DNA: TGTGCCACCACGCCAGGGGAGGCCGGGGAGCTGTTTTTT. Its translation: CATTPGEAGELFF.

The V call is TRBV20-1, the J call TRBJ2-7, with 9 bases lining up with TRBD2. Germline V CDR1 and CDR2: DFQATT, SNEGSKA (reference sequence). The length of the CDR3 is 14 residues. V trimming: 1 base; J trimming: 0 bases; junction bases outside the gene matches: 1. CDR3 protein: CSARGSGSSYEQYF. The CDR3 coding sequence is TGCAGTGCTAGAGGTAGCGGGAGCTCCTACGAGCAGTACTTC.

This clonotype was counted between two and nine times. The rearrangement links TRBV12-3 or TRBV12-4 to TRBJ2-1, with D perhaps matching TRBD2 (5 bases). This CDR3 is built from 16 residues. The V end lost 6 bases, the J end lost 2 bases, and 17 bases lay between the germline ends. This chain's CDR3 is CASSPTGGIAYNEQFF. Written as DNA, the CDR3 is TGTGCCAGCAGCCCCACTGGAGGAATTGCCTACAATGAGCAGTTCTTC.